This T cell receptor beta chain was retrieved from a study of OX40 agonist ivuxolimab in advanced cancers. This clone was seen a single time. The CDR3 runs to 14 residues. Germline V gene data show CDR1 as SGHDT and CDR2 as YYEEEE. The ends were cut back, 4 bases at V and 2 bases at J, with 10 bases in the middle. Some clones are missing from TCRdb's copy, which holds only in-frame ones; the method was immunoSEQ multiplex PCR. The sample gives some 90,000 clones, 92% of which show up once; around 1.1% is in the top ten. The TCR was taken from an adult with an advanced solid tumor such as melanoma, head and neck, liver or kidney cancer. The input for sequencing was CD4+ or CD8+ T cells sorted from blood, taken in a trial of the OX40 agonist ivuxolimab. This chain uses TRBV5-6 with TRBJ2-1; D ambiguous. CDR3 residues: CASSNGPTYNEQFF. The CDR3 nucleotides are TGTGCCAGCAGCAACGGGCCGACCTACAATGAGCAGTTCTTC.